A selection of T cell receptor beta chains follows, all from one sample in a study of cytomegalovirus exposure and HLA in healthy donors. TCRdb's table, derived via immunoSEQ multiplex PCR, lists solely in-frame clones and lacks some. This sample carries tens of thousands of clones, 95% to 96% of them seen once, and the ten largest clones take 0.9% to 1%. The sample consisted of PBMCs. The receptors stem from a man aged 18 to 35 in good health and CMV-seronegative. Both conserved end residues are part of each CDR3. The order of the fields is clone size, D gene, J gene, V gene, CDR3 protein, CDR3 DNA. D genes are given only for firm matches. Rows give clone size only sometimes, using once, few, many, or a class for an expanded clone.

clone_size: NA; d_call: TRBD1; j_call: TRBJ1-1; v_call: TRBV15; cdr3_aa: CATSRDQGGWNTEAFF; cdr3_nt: TGTGCCACCAGCAGAGATCAGGGGGGTTGGAACACTGAAGCTTTCTTT
clone_size: NA; d_call: NA; j_call: TRBJ2-5; v_call: TRBV11-2; cdr3_aa: CASSPESVTQYF; cdr3_nt: TGTGCCAGCAGCCCAGAATCCGTAACCCAGTACTTC
clone_size: NA; d_call: NA; j_call: TRBJ2-7; v_call: TRBV28; cdr3_aa: CASRVGYEQYF; cdr3_nt: TGTGCCAGCAGGGTCGGTTACGAGCAGTACTTC
clone_size: NA; d_call: NA; j_call: TRBJ2-7; v_call: TRBV27; cdr3_aa: CASTSNLEYEQYF; cdr3_nt: TGTGCCAGCACCTCGAACCTAGAGTACGAGCAGTACTTC
clone_size: NA; d_call: NA; j_call: TRBJ2-3; v_call: TRBV5-4; cdr3_aa: CASSSAGWSDTQYF; cdr3_nt: TGTGCCAGCAGCTCGGCGGGATGGTCAGATACGCAGTATTTT
clone_size: NA; d_call: TRBD1; j_call: TRBJ1-4; v_call: TRBV5-4; cdr3_aa: CASSLDRGDEKLFF; cdr3_nt: TGTGCCAGCAGCTTGGACAGGGGCGACGAAAAACTGTTTTTT
clone_size: NA; d_call: TRBD1; j_call: TRBJ1-1; v_call: TRBV6-1; cdr3_aa: CASRVLDRENTEAFF; cdr3_nt: TGTGCCAGCAGGGTCCTAGACAGGGAGAACACTGAAGCTTTCTTT
clone_size: NA; d_call: TRBD1; j_call: TRBJ2-3; v_call: TRBV7-2; cdr3_aa: CASSFDRGGADTQYF; cdr3_nt: TGTGCCAGCAGCTTTGACAGGGGTGGGGCAGATACGCAGTATTTT
clone_size: NA; d_call: NA; j_call: TRBJ2-3; v_call: TRBV5-1; cdr3_aa: CASSLAVGTDTQYF; cdr3_nt: TGCGCCAGCAGCTTGGCGGTCGGCACAGATACGCAGTATTTT
clone_size: NA; d_call: NA; j_call: TRBJ2-1; v_call: TRBV29-1; cdr3_aa: CSVERSGVNNEQFF; cdr3_nt: TGCAGCGTGGAACGGTCAGGGGTTAACAATGAGCAGTTCTTC
clone_size: NA; d_call: TRBD2; j_call: TRBJ2-7; v_call: TRBV9; cdr3_aa: CASSVGLAGAYEQYF; cdr3_nt: TGTGCCAGCAGCGTTGGACTAGCGGGAGCTTACGAGCAGTACTTC
clone_size: once; d_call: NA; j_call: TRBJ2-1; v_call: TRBV19; cdr3_aa: CASSSSISYNEQFF; cdr3_nt: TGTGCCAGTAGCTCTAGTATCTCCTACAATGAGCAGTTCTTC
clone_size: NA; d_call: NA; j_call: TRBJ1-1; v_call: TRBV6-6; cdr3_aa: CASSFVGNTEAFF; cdr3_nt: TGTGCCAGCAGTTTTGTCGGTAACACTGAAGCTTTCTTT
clone_size: NA; d_call: TRBD1; j_call: TRBJ2-2; v_call: TRBV18; cdr3_aa: CASSPSDRPVNTGELFF; cdr3_nt: TGTGCCAGCTCACCATCGGACAGGCCGGTTAACACCGGGGAGCTGTTTTTT
clone_size: NA; d_call: TRBD2; j_call: TRBJ2-3; v_call: TRBV11-3; cdr3_aa: CASSLSPGTSRATQYF; cdr3_nt: TGTGCCAGCAGCTTATCCCCCGGGACTAGTAGGGCTACGCAGTATTTT
clone_size: NA; d_call: NA; j_call: TRBJ2-7; v_call: TRBV4-1; cdr3_aa: CASSHKMTVEFSYEQYF; cdr3_nt: TGCGCCAGCAGCCACAAGATGACTGTCGAGTTCTCCTACGAGCAGTACTTC
clone_size: NA; d_call: TRBD1; j_call: TRBJ2-2; v_call: TRBV7-9; cdr3_aa: CASSFGQGGGELFF; cdr3_nt: TGTGCCAGCAGCTTTGGACAGGGTGGCGGGGAGCTGTTTTTT
clone_size: few; d_call: NA; j_call: TRBJ2-7; v_call: TRBV6-5; cdr3_aa: CASSYTTRDTQYF; cdr3_nt: TGTGCCAGCAGTTACACTACGAGGGATACGCAGTACTTC
clone_size: NA; d_call: NA; j_call: TRBJ2-5; v_call: TRBV16; cdr3_aa: CASSQFAQSETQYF; cdr3_nt: TGTGCCAGCAGCCAATTCGCACAGTCGGAGACCCAGTACTTC
clone_size: NA; d_call: NA; j_call: TRBJ1-3; v_call: TRBV7-9; cdr3_aa: CASSFHQDSGNTIYF; cdr3_nt: TGTGCCAGCAGCTTCCACCAGGACTCTGGAAACACCATATATTTT
clone_size: NA; d_call: NA; j_call: TRBJ1-1; v_call: TRBV11-2; cdr3_aa: CASSLIRSTEAFF; cdr3_nt: TGTGCCAGCAGCTTAATCCGGAGCACTGAAGCTTTCTTT
clone_size: NA; d_call: NA; j_call: TRBJ2-5; v_call: TRBV5-8; cdr3_aa: CASSLVGSLETQYF; cdr3_nt: TGTGCCAGCAGCTTGGTAGGGAGCTTGGAGACCCAGTACTTC
clone_size: once; d_call: TRBD2; j_call: TRBJ2-3; v_call: TRBV19; cdr3_aa: CASSISSLAGRTDTQYF; cdr3_nt: TGTGCCAGTAGTATATCCTCACTAGCGGGCCGCACAGATACGCAGTATTTT
clone_size: NA; d_call: TRBD2; j_call: TRBJ2-7; v_call: TRBV4-1; cdr3_aa: CASSQGLGGSIYEQYF; cdr3_nt: TGCGCCAGCAGCCAAGGTCTCGGCGGGAGTATCTACGAGCAGTACTTC
clone_size: NA; d_call: NA; j_call: TRBJ2-3; v_call: TRBV27; cdr3_aa: CASSPITGDTQYF; cdr3_nt: TGTGCCAGCAGTCCGATCACGGGGGATACGCAGTATTTT
clone_size: NA; d_call: NA; j_call: TRBJ1-5; v_call: TRBV6-5; cdr3_aa: CASSSGIGGVQPQHF; cdr3_nt: TGTGCCAGCAGTTCGGGAATAGGAGGTGTTCAGCCCCAGCATTTT
clone_size: NA; d_call: TRBD1; j_call: TRBJ1-2; v_call: TRBV4-1; cdr3_aa: CASSQVPGQGVDGYTF; cdr3_nt: TGCGCCAGCAGCCAAGTACCGGGACAGGGAGTCGATGGCTACACCTTC
clone_size: NA; d_call: NA; j_call: TRBJ2-6; v_call: TRBV9; cdr3_aa: CASSVAGTGANVLTF; cdr3_nt: TGTGCCAGCAGCGTAGCGGGTACTGGGGCCAACGTCCTGACTTTC
clone_size: NA; d_call: NA; j_call: TRBJ2-1; v_call: TRBV15; cdr3_aa: CATSREAVSSYNEQFF; cdr3_nt: TGTGCCACCAGCAGAGAGGCGGTTAGCTCCTACAATGAGCAGTTCTTC
clone_size: NA; d_call: TRBD1; j_call: TRBJ1-2; v_call: TRBV15; cdr3_aa: CATSSGQGVGYGYTF; cdr3_nt: TGTGCCACCAGCAGCGGACAGGGAGTGGGTTATGGCTACACCTTC
clone_size: NA; d_call: NA; j_call: TRBJ2-6; v_call: TRBV9; cdr3_aa: CASSSGAGANVLTF; cdr3_nt: TGTGCCAGCAGCTCCGGGGCTGGGGCCAACGTCCTGACTTTC
clone_size: NA; d_call: TRBD1; j_call: TRBJ2-7; v_call: TRBV7-2; cdr3_aa: CASTSLRGQGAYEQYF; cdr3_nt: TGTGCCAGCACTAGCTTAAGGGGACAGGGGGCCTACGAGCAGTACTTC
clone_size: NA; d_call: TRBD2; j_call: TRBJ2-1; v_call: TRBV4-1; cdr3_aa: CASSARLANEQFF; cdr3_nt: TGCGCCAGCAGCGCCAGACTAGCTAATGAGCAGTTCTTC
clone_size: NA; d_call: TRBD2; j_call: TRBJ2-1; v_call: TRBV7-9; cdr3_aa: CASSSDRGGTSGSRDEQFF; cdr3_nt: TGTGCCAGCAGCTCCGACAGGGGCGGGACTAGCGGGAGCAGGGATGAGCAGTTCTTC
clone_size: NA; d_call: NA; j_call: TRBJ1-5; v_call: TRBV6-1; cdr3_aa: CASSDWRNQPQHF; cdr3_nt: TGTGCCAGCAGTGACTGGCGGAATCAGCCCCAGCATTTT
clone_size: once; d_call: TRBD2; j_call: TRBJ2-4; v_call: TRBV7-9; cdr3_aa: CASTDGGGLNIQYF; cdr3_nt: TGTGCCAGCACAGACGGGGGGGGCTTAAACATTCAGTACTTC
clone_size: NA; d_call: NA; j_call: TRBJ1-1; v_call: TRBV28; cdr3_aa: CASSRFEGGMNTEAFF; cdr3_nt: TGTGCCAGCAGTCGGTTCGAGGGGGGGATGAACACTGAAGCTTTCTTT
clone_size: NA; d_call: NA; j_call: TRBJ1-2; v_call: TRBV30; cdr3_aa: CAWSWTGGYTF; cdr3_nt: TGTGCCTGGAGTTGGACGGGGGGCTACACCTTC
clone_size: NA; d_call: TRBD2; j_call: TRBJ2-7; v_call: TRBV6-5; cdr3_aa: CASSYGTSPYEQYF; cdr3_nt: TGTGCCAGCAGTTACGGGACTAGCCCCTACGAGCAGTACTTC
clone_size: once; d_call: NA; j_call: TRBJ2-1; v_call: TRBV9; cdr3_aa: CASSDSDSPYNEQFF; cdr3_nt: TGTGCCAGCAGCGACTCGGACAGCCCCTACAATGAGCAGTTCTTC
clone_size: once; d_call: NA; j_call: TRBJ2-3; v_call: TRBV27; cdr3_aa: CASSSGSDTQYF; cdr3_nt: TGTGCCAGCAGTTCAGGGTCAGATACGCAGTATTTT
clone_size: once; d_call: TRBD1; j_call: TRBJ2-7; v_call: TRBV5-1; cdr3_aa: CASSSIPGQISYEQYF; cdr3_nt: TGCGCCAGCAGCTCCATCCCGGGACAGATCTCCTACGAGCAGTACTTC
clone_size: NA; d_call: NA; j_call: TRBJ2-7; v_call: TRBV7-6; cdr3_aa: CASSKGQGLNYEQYF; cdr3_nt: TGTGCCAGCAGCAAAGGTCAGGGATTAAACTACGAGCAGTACTTC
clone_size: NA; d_call: NA; j_call: TRBJ2-7; v_call: TRBV4-1; cdr3_aa: CASSPRDNYEQYF; cdr3_nt: TGCGCCAGCAGCCCCCGGGACAACTACGAGCAGTACTTC
clone_size: NA; d_call: TRBD1; j_call: TRBJ1-2; v_call: TRBV5-1; cdr3_aa: CASSLVAGTGGGYGYTF; cdr3_nt: TGCGCCAGCAGCTTGGTTGCCGGGACAGGGGGTGGCTATGGCTACACCTTC
clone_size: NA; d_call: NA; j_call: TRBJ2-7; v_call: TRBV4-3; cdr3_aa: CASSLQRSSYEQYF; cdr3_nt: TGCGCCAGCAGCCTGCAGAGGAGCTCCTACGAGCAGTACTTC
clone_size: NA; d_call: TRBD1; j_call: TRBJ1-4; v_call: TRBV10-1; cdr3_aa: CASSPGQGNEKLFF; cdr3_nt: TGCGCCAGCAGTCCGGGACAGGGAAATGAAAAACTGTTTTTT
clone_size: NA; d_call: NA; j_call: TRBJ1-1; v_call: TRBV29-1; cdr3_aa: CSVRGRLNTEAFF; cdr3_nt: TGCAGCGTACGAGGAAGGCTGAACACTGAAGCTTTCTTT
clone_size: NA; d_call: NA; j_call: TRBJ1-1; v_call: TRBV6-6; cdr3_aa: CASSYGQQNTEAFF; cdr3_nt: TGTGCCAGCAGTTACGGGCAGCAGAACACTGAAGCTTTCTTT
clone_size: NA; d_call: NA; j_call: TRBJ1-4; v_call: TRBV28; cdr3_aa: CASSEYGNLGTNEKLFF; cdr3_nt: TGTGCCAGTAGCGAGTACGGTAACCTGGGGACTAATGAAAAACTGTTTTTT
clone_size: once; d_call: NA; j_call: TRBJ2-7; v_call: TRBV4-3; cdr3_aa: CASSQGGSYEQYF; cdr3_nt: TGCGCCAGCAGCCAAGGAGGGAGCTACGAGCAGTACTTC
clone_size: NA; d_call: NA; j_call: TRBJ1-5; v_call: TRBV21-1; cdr3_aa: CASSKAGKEQPQHF; cdr3_nt: TGTGCCAGCAGCAAAGCCGGGAAGGAACAGCCCCAGCATTTT
clone_size: NA; d_call: TRBD2; j_call: TRBJ2-1; v_call: TRBV28; cdr3_aa: CASSFPLAGGMNEQFF; cdr3_nt: TGTGCCAGCAGTTTCCCGCTAGCGGGAGGAATGAATGAGCAGTTCTTC
clone_size: NA; d_call: TRBD2; j_call: TRBJ2-3; v_call: TRBV18; cdr3_aa: CASSQQREGDTQYF; cdr3_nt: TGTGCCAGCTCACAACAGCGGGAGGGAGATACGCAGTATTTT
clone_size: NA; d_call: NA; j_call: TRBJ2-7; v_call: TRBV28; cdr3_aa: CASSITGFGQYF; cdr3_nt: TGTGCCAGCAGTATTACAGGGTTTGGGCAGTACTTC